The clone carrying this TCR beta chain appeared once. Its specificity is not known. Repertoires were generated with immunoSEQ multiplex PCR, while TCRdb's copy carries only in-frame clones and drops some. In the table there are about 110,000 clones, about 86% of which are singletons. These data are taken from a study of T cell responses to AZD1222 COVID-19 vaccine. Study as a whole: Investigators merged groups given second doses at roughly 4 or roughly 12 weeks.

Study-wide results and limits: All repertoire sampling was performed exclusively after the peak T cell response. Per reports, nearly half of all spike-specific TCRs target regions that are unmutated in variants. There were mostly white British donors and more females than males, and clonal diversity was possibly underestimated.

The sample here was peripheral blood, taken on day 0 of AZD1222 vaccination. The origin of this receptor is an adult in good health.

The chain's CDR3 is CASNSIGVGSLNNEQFF. The CDR3 DNA is TGTGCCAGCAACTCCATAGGGGTAGGGAGCCTAAACAATGAGCAGTTCTTC. This sequence joins TRBV5-6 and TRBJ2-1; D may correspond to TRBD1 or TRBD2 (5 bases each). Deletions cut 6 bases from V and 5 bases from J, with 24 bases between. This CDR3 contains 17 residues. Looked up from germline, CDR1 is SGHDT and CDR2 is YYEEEE.